This T cell receptor beta chain was documented in a study of CD8+CD57+ T cells in acquired aplastic anemia. CD8+CD57+ cell expansion had been shown by flow cytometry in patients chosen for sequencing. The germline V gene encodes CDR1 ENHRY and CDR2 SYGVKD. The CDR3 extends over 16 amino acids. V was pared by 0 bases and J by 10 bases, with 13 bases of the junction left unmatched. Both TCR beta VDJ combination and CDR3 sequence profiling were carried out. Genomic DNA was the template for this profiling. TCRdb fed the reads into MiXCR, producing one record per CDR3 protein. Of about 180,000 distinct CDR3 sequences in the sample, 45% to 60% are singletons; the top ten hold approximately 12%.

The clonotype comes from a human donor with aplastic anemia. The genes are TRBV10-3 and TRBJ2-7; 9 positions agree with TRBD2. Sample: sorted CD4+, CD8+, or CD8+CD57+ T cells (not recorded which) from PBMCs. CDR3 coding DNA: TGTGCCATCAGTGAGTCGGGCGGGACTAGCCGCTCCGAACAGTACTTC. Protein sequence: CAISESGGTSRSEQYF.